Presented here are 20 T cell receptor beta chains from one specimen sequenced in a study of OX40 agonist ivuxolimab in advanced cancers. Clones were read by immunoSEQ multiplex PCR, and TCRdb kept only the in-frame ones, dropping some. This sample has some 50,000 clones; around 90% occur once, and the top ten carry 4.8%. This specimen was CD4+ or CD8+ T cells sorted from blood, taken in a trial of the OX40 agonist ivuxolimab. The origin of the receptors is an adult with an advanced solid tumor such as melanoma, head and neck, liver or kidney cancer.

This chain uses TRBV25-1 with TRBJ2-7; 7 nucleotides agree with TRBD1. Trimming at V came to 8 bases and at J to 2 bases, leaving 9 bases not matched to a gene. Germline V gives CDR1 MGHDK, CDR2 SYGVNS. The CDR3 consists of 14 residues. The CDR3: CASAPPTGTYEQYF. CDR3 DNA sequence: TGTGCCAGCGCGCCCCCGACAGGGACCTACGAGCAGTACTTC.

This sequence joins TRBV27 and TRBJ1-2; 7 bases map to TRBD1. The ends lost 3 bases at V and 2 bases at J; junction bases unmatched: 3. The CDR3 is 14 residues long. CDR1 and CDR2 from the germline V gene are MNHEY and SMNVEV (reference sequence). In nucleotides, the CDR3 is TGTGCCAGCAGTTTCCAGGGGGGCAACTATGGCTACACCTTC. It encodes CASSFQGGNYGYTF.

The chain is built from TRBV2 and TRBJ1-3; D is unclear. The V gene lost 3 bases and the J gene lost 0 bases, with 6 bases spanning the gap. The CDR3 is made up of 14 amino acids. Germline V gene sequence: CDR1 SNHLY, CDR2 FYNNEI. CDR3 loop: CASSDGLSGNTIYF. The CDR3 DNA reads as TGTGCCAGCAGTGACGGCCTCTCTGGAAACACCATATATTTT.

The CDR3 DNA reads as TGTGCCATCGAGGGTGGCGGGATCGACAATGAGCAGTTCTTC. Its protein product is CAIEGGGIDNEQFF. This rearrangement joins TRBV10-3 to TRBJ2-1; D may be TRBD2 (6 bases). The CDR3 totals 14 residues. Germline CDR1 ENHRY, CDR2 SYGVKD. Trimming took 8 bases from V and 5 from J, leaving 16 bases between them.

This clone turned up a few times. The V and J genes are TRBV2 and TRBJ1-2; D is unclear. The germline V gene encodes CDR1 SNHLY and CDR2 FYNNEI. V shed 6 bases and J shed 5 bases, with 7 bases lying between them. The CDR3 consists of 11 residues. CDR3 in amino acids: CASSPTYGYTF. Written as DNA, the CDR3 is TGTGCCAGCAGCCCTACATATGGCTACACCTTC. Together with reference TRBV2 and TRBJ1-2, the CDR3 gives the full variable domain: EPEVTQTPSHQVTQMGQEVILRCVPISNHLYFYWYRQILGQKVEFLVSFYNNEISEKSEIFDDQFSVERPDGSNFTLKIRSTKLEDSAMYFCASSPTYGYTFGSGTRLTVV.

The chain couples TRBV10-3 to TRBJ2-3; unclear D gene. Germline CDR1 and CDR2: ENHRY and SYGVKD. The V end lost 3 bases, the J end lost 5 bases, and 9 bases lay between the germline ends. CDR3 size: 13 residues. The CDR3 bases are TGTGCCATCAGTGACGGTGGCCGAGATACGCAGTATTTT. Translated: CAISDGGRDTQYF.

CDR3 sequence reads: CASSLNTEAFF. The CDR3 DNA sequence: TGTGCCAGCAGCCTGAACACTGAAGCTTTCTTT. The chain uses TRBV7-9 and TRBJ1-1; D is unresolved. V was trimmed by 5 bases and J by 0 bases, leaving 1 base between them. The germline gives CDR1 SEHNR, CDR2 FQNEAQ (reference sequence). The CDR3 has 11 residues.

The chain carries TRBV15 and TRBJ2-7; 7 bases line up with TRBD1. This CDR3 has 15 amino acids. CDR1 is LNHNV, CDR2 YYDKDF, per germline (reference sequence). V dropped 4 bases and J dropped 2; count of bases not matched to a gene: 8. CDR3 loop: CATSKDPDRPYEQYF. The DNA of the CDR3 is TGTGCCACCAGCAAAGACCCGGACAGGCCCTACGAGCAGTACTTC. Drawing the rest from reference TRBV15 and TRBJ2-7, the complete variable domain is DAMVIQNPRYQVTQFGKPVTLSCSQTLNHNVMYWYQQKSSQAPKLLFHYYDKDFNNEADTPDNFQSRRPNTSFCFLDIRSPGLGDTAMYLCATSKDPDRPYEQYFGPGTRLTVT.

The V gene is TRBV5-4, the J gene TRBJ2-3; no reliable D call. CDR1 is SGHNT, CDR2 YYREEE, per germline (reference sequence). The CDR3 spans 14 residues. Trimming cost V 0 bases and J 4 bases, with 9 bases left between them. The CDR3 coding sequence is TGTGCCAGCAGCTTGGAGTCCCCCCCAGATACGCAGTATTTT. This encodes CASSLESPPDTQYF.

The chain combines TRBV18 with TRBJ2-1; TRBD1 is a possible D gene (5 bases). V lost 3 bases to trimming and J lost 6 bases, with 6 bases between them. This CDR3 region has 12 residues. Germline-derived CDR1 and CDR2 are KGHSH and LQKENI. CDR3: CASSPRANEQFF. In DNA form, the CDR3 reads TGTGCCAGCTCACCCAGGGCCAATGAGCAGTTCTTC. The variable domain in full, completed from reference TRBV18 and TRBJ2-1, reads NAGVMQNPRHLVRRRGQEARLRCSPMKGHSHVYWYRQLPEEGLKFMVYLQKENIIDESGMPKERFSAEFPKEGPSILRIQQVVRGDSAAYFCASSPRANEQFFGPGTRLTVL.

This chain links TRBV19 with TRBJ2-3, with TRBD2 as a possible D gene (6 bases). The CDR3 sequence is 15 residues long. V lost 3 bases and J lost 6, with 16 bases in between. The germline gives CDR1 LNHDA, CDR2 SQIVND (reference sequence). The DNA for the CDR3 is TGTGCCAGTAGTATGGAGGGTTACGGTTTTGATACGCAGTATTTT. Encoded protein: CASSMEGYGFDTQYF.

The CDR3 coding sequence is TGTGCCAGCAGCCTTGGGGGATACGAGCAGTACTTC. Protein sequence: CASSLGGYEQYF. This chain joins TRBV5-6 and TRBJ2-7; perhaps D is TRBD1 or TRBD2 (5 bases each). V was pared by 4 bases and J by 4 bases, with 9 bases between. The CDR3 covers 12 residues. The germline CDR1 and CDR2 sequences are SGHDT and YYEEEE.

This clone was picked up one time. Other nucleotide sequences in the sample specify the same CDR3. V is TRBV5-1 and J is TRBJ2-7; D call uncertain. The CDR3 loop spans 11 amino acids. The V and J ends lost 3 bases and 4 bases respectively, with 5 bases between them. CDR1 SGHRS and CDR2 YFSETQ come from the germline V gene. The CDR3 protein is CASSSSYEQYF. Written as DNA, the CDR3 is TGCGCCAGCAGCTCTTCGTACGAGCAGTACTTC.

The V and J genes are TRBV7-9 and TRBJ2-7; D is unresolved. Trimming took 5 bases from V and 2 from J, leaving 13 bases between them. Germline-derived CDR1 and CDR2 are SEHNR and FQNEAQ (reference sequence). This CDR3 is built from 14 residues. The CDR3 DNA reads as TGTGCCAGCAGCCCCCGTGACGGAGCCTACGAGCAGTACTTC. Its protein product is CASSPRDGAYEQYF.

This chain joins TRBV10-1 and TRBJ2-7; TRBD2 agrees at 12 bases. The V gene's germline CDR1 is WNHNN and CDR2 SYGVQD (reference sequence). The V and J ends lost 4 bases and 3 bases, in that order; junction bases with no gene match: 4. The CDR3 consists of 15 residues. The CDR3 bases are TGCGCCAGCAGTGGGTGGACTAGCGGGAACTACGAGCAGTACTTC. Amino acid sequence: CASSGWTSGNYEQYF.

The chain joins TRBV5-1 to TRBJ1-4, with D perhaps TRBD1 (5 bases). This CDR3 region has 14 residues. Germline V gene data show CDR1 as SGHRS and CDR2 as YFSETQ. Trimming cost V 4 bases and J 4 bases, with 11 bases left between them. CDR3: CASSLDSHNEKLFF. The CDR3 nucleotides read TGCGCCAGCAGCCTAGACAGCCATAATGAAAAACTGTTTTTT.

The genes are TRBV5-4 and TRBJ1-6; the D is unclear. V dropped 0 bases and J dropped 7 bases, with 8 bases sitting between them. This CDR3 contains 14 residues. From germline, CDR1 is SGHNT and CDR2 YYREEE (reference sequence). CDR3 region: CASSLGVTNSPLHF. The CDR3 DNA reads TGTGCCAGCAGCTTGGGGGTCACAAATTCACCCCTCCACTTT.

This rearrangement joins TRBV10-1 to TRBJ2-7, with a weak D call TRBD1 (5 bases). V lost 0 bases, J lost 2 bases, and 11 bases lay in between. Germline CDR1 reads WNHNN; CDR2 reads SYGVQD (reference sequence). The CDR3 spans 15 residues. The CDR3 bases are TGCGCCAGCAGTGAGTCGGGGCAGGCCGCCTACGAGCAGTACTTC. Its protein product is CASSESGQAAYEQYF.

The chain is built from TRBV4-1 and TRBJ2-1; TRBD1 is a possible D gene (6 bases). The germline CDR1 and CDR2 sequences are MGHRA and YSYEKL. The CDR3 runs 18 residues. V dropped 3 bases and J dropped 6 bases, with 24 bases sitting between them. The CDR3 loop reads CASSHGRDTLTGLNEQFF. Written as DNA, the CDR3 is TGCGCCAGCAGCCATGGCCGGGACACTCTCACGGGCCTCAATGAGCAGTTCTTC.

The rearrangement uses TRBV27 and TRBJ2-3; 16 bases match TRBD2. Germline CDR1 is MNHEY and CDR2 is SMNVEV (reference sequence). The CDR3 contains 17 residues. V was clipped by 8 bases and J by 1 base; unmatched bases: 6. The CDR3 here is CASAGTSGGGGTDTQYF. DNA of the CDR3: TGTGCCAGCGCCGGGACTAGCGGGGGGGGAGGCACAGATACGCAGTATTTT.